The next 15 T cell receptor beta chains were all read from a single sample in a study of blood T cells in healthy people across ages. Sample-barcoded 5' priming and a J-beta primer mix drove a second PCR of about 6 to 12 cycles. TCRdb redid the calling of the 5' RACE reads with MiXCR, one entry per CDR3 protein. Altogether 580,000 or so distinct CDR3 sequences are present, 47% being singletons, with the ten largest covering around 25%. Sample: blood. These receptor sequences come from a man older than 75 in good health.

The chain employs TRBV24-1 and TRBJ2-3; D call uncertain. V was clipped by 4 bases and J by 4 bases, with 8 bases between them. Per germline, CDR1 KGHDR and CDR2 SFDVKD. This CDR3 spans 13 amino acids. CDR3 nucleotides: TGTGCCACCAGTGAGCATGCATCAGATACGCAGTATTTT. Amino acids: CATSEHASDTQYF.

This clonotype turned up a few times. The chain recombines TRBV7-2 with TRBJ2-5; TRBD2 is a possible D gene (6 bases). V was clipped by 3 bases and J by 5 bases, with 10 bases between them. This CDR3 contains 13 residues. CDR1 and CDR2 from the germline V gene are SGHTA and FQGNSA. The CDR3 nucleotides read TGTGCCAGCAGCTTCCGCGGGGACGAGACCCAGTACTTC. As protein: CASSFRGDETQYF.

The chain combines TRBV20-1 with TRBJ2-5; D is undetermined. The V and J ends lost 1 base and 3 bases respectively, with 6 bases between them. This CDR3 has 12 residues. Germline V gene lookup returns CDR1 DFQATT and CDR2 SNEGSKA (reference sequence). Here the CDR3 reads CSARGAEETQYF. In DNA, the CDR3 is TGCAGTGCTAGAGGCGCCGAAGAGACCCAGTACTTC.

This clonotype was detected only a few times. The chain couples TRBV10-3 to TRBJ2-7; TRBD1 agrees at 8 bases. The CDR3 is made up of 14 amino acids. Unmatched junction bases numbered 6, after V lost 6 bases and J lost 2 bases. CDR1 and CDR2 (germline): ENHRY, SYGVKD. DNA of the CDR3: TGTGCCATCAGGAAGGGACAGGACCCCTACGAGCAGTACTTC. Translated: CAIRKGQDPYEQYF.

The chain employs TRBV6-6 and TRBJ2-7, with 8 bases identical to TRBD2. J gave up 2 bases and V 4 bases, and 7 bases lay outside the gene matches. Germline CDR1 is MNHNY and CDR2 is SVGAGI (reference sequence). This CDR3 is built from 15 residues. The CDR3 loop reads CASSSIIAGTYEQYF. CDR3 sequence (DNA): TGTGCCAGCAGTTCTATAATAGCGGGGACCTACGAGCAGTACTTC.

This clonotype was detected many times. The gene calls are TRBV7-9 and TRBJ2-1, with D possibly being TRBD1 (6 bases). V was shortened by 5 bases and J by 10 bases, with 18 bases between the two germline ends. The CDR3 spans 14 residues. Looked up from germline, CDR1 is SEHNR and CDR2 is FQNEAQ (reference sequence). CDR3 in amino acids: CASSPNSLDREQFF. Written as DNA, the CDR3 is TGTGCCAGCAGCCCAAATTCACTTGACAGGGAGCAGTTCTTC.

The chain is built from TRBV7-9 and TRBJ2-5; 8 bases match TRBD1. In germline, CDR1 is SEHNR, CDR2 FQNEAQ (reference sequence). This CDR3 comprises 15 residues. Trimming took 4 bases from V and 6 from J; bases not matched to a gene: 10. This CDR3 reads CASSSKDRAIQTQYF. CDR3 in DNA: TGTGCCAGCAGCTCCAAGGACAGGGCAATACAGACCCAGTACTTC.

This chain joins TRBV12-3 or TRBV12-4 and TRBJ2-2; D is possibly TRBD1 (5 bases). The CDR3 consists of 14 residues. Trimming removed 6 bases from V and 0 bases from J, with 8 bases in between. For the CDR3, the DNA is TGTGCCAGCAGCACACAGGCGAACACCGGGGAGCTGTTTTTT. This gives the protein CASSTQANTGELFF.

This clonotype occurred a few times. The chain is built from TRBV29-1 and TRBJ1-2; TRBD1 aligns across 8 bases. CDR3 size: 16 residues. In germline, CDR1 is SQVTM, CDR2 ANQGSEA. V lost 2 bases to trimming and J lost 4 bases; unmatched junction nucleotides: 12. The CDR3 loop reads CSVEPRLGQGGYGYTF. Written as DNA, the CDR3 is TGCAGCGTTGAACCCCGGTTAGGACAGGGAGGCTATGGCTACACCTTC.

Note on this clonotype: An end of the junction does not agree with germline; a read error may underlie this. This rearrangement joins TRBV7-2 to TRBJ2-1; D not certain. CDR3 length equals 15 residues. Germline CDR1 and CDR2: SGHTA and FQGNSA. The CDR3 DNA sequence: TGTGTCAGCAGCCCTCTGGGTGTAACCTACAATGAGCAGTTCTTC. It yields the protein CVSSPLGVTYNEQFF.

This rearrangement joins TRBV11-2 to TRBJ2-3; 7 bases match TRBD2. CDR1 is SGHAT and CDR2 is FQNNGV in the germline V gene. Losses at the gene ends were 7 bases for V and 4 bases for J; bases not matched to a gene: 5. CDR3 length: 13 residues. CDR3 region: CASNPSGPDTQYF. CDR3 coding DNA: TGTGCCAGCAACCCTAGCGGACCAGATACGCAGTATTTT.

Only a few counts were recorded for this clonotype. The rearrangement uses TRBV5-1 and TRBJ2-3; the D is unclear. With 4 bases removed from V and 2 bases from J, the gap between germline ends came to 11 bases. CDR1 and CDR2 (germline): SGHRS, YFSETQ. The CDR3 loop spans 14 amino acids. The CDR3 DNA sequence: TGCGCCAGCAGCACTACGGGTTTCACAGATACGCAGTATTTT. Its protein product is CASSTTGFTDTQYF.

The sample holds a few counts of this clonotype. This chain joins TRBV7-2 and TRBJ2-6, with 7 bases that match TRBD1. Germline-derived CDR1 and CDR2 are SGHTA and FQGNSA. The CDR3 extends over 16 amino acids. The V gene end was trimmed by 5 bases and the J gene end by 2 bases; junction bases not matched to a gene: 6. CDR3 in amino acids: CASSLQGSPGANVLTF. CDR3 in DNA: TGTGCCAGCAGCCTACAGGGGAGCCCTGGGGCCAACGTCCTGACTTTC.

This clonotype was recorded only once. The genes are TRBV20-1 and TRBJ2-7; D gene unclear. The DNA end favors TRBJ2-5, so the J call may be wrong. Germline V gene lookup returns CDR1 DFQATT and CDR2 SNEGSKA (reference sequence). The length of the CDR3 is 17 residues. The CDR3 nucleotides are TGCAGTGCTAGAGATGGTACTCCCAGAGGAAGGCCTCAGACCCAGTACTTC. Translating gives CSARDGTPRGRPQTQYF.

The chain joins TRBV18 to TRBJ2-5, with D unclear. CDR3 size: 16 residues. V was clipped by 2 bases and J by 5 bases, with 18 bases between them. Germline V lookup: CDR1 KGHSH, CDR2 LQKENI. CDR3 in amino acids: CASSPELTEPQETQYF. The CDR3 bases are TGTGCCAGCTCACCAGAGTTAACTGAACCGCAGGAGACCCAGTACTTC. The complete variable domain, with remaining parts taken from reference TRBV18 and TRBJ2-5, reads NAGVMQNPRHLVRRRGQEARLRCSPMKGHSHVYWYRQLPEEGLKFMVYLQKENIIDESGMPKERFSAEFPKEGPSILRIQQVVRGDSAAYFCASSPELTEPQETQYFGPGTRLLVL.